This T cell receptor (beta chain) comes out of a study of blood T cell repertoires in COVID-19. Germline V gene lookup returns CDR1 SQVTM and CDR2 ANQGSEA. The CDR3 sequence is 12 residues long. V was pared by 7 bases and J by 6 bases, with 8 bases of the junction left unmatched. TCRdb's copy holds only in-frame clones and misses some; the assay was immunoSEQ multiplex PCR. The sample carries more than 65,000 clones, roughly 89% recorded once. The sequenced sample was peripheral blood. This receptor was taken from a man aged 50 or older with acute or convalescent COVID-19. V is TRBV29-1 and J is TRBJ2-7, with 8 bases identical to TRBD1. This chain's CDR3 is CSGGQGLGEQYF. CDR3 nucleotides: TGCAGCGGCGGACAGGGTCTTGGCGAGCAGTACTTC.